Sequencing of this T cell receptor (beta chain) was carried out in a study of graft-versus-host responses after intestinal transplantation. About the study: Multivisceral, liver-intestinal, or isolated intestinal transplants were performed in recipients. Every one of the recipients received anti-thymocyte globulin induction and afterwards took tacrolimus and steroids for approximately 3 years.

Stimulators, around 200,000 irradiated and violet-dye-labeled cells, were plated with around 200,000 CFSE-labeled responder cells. Proliferating responders of the CD3+CD4+ and CD3+CD8+ phenotypes with low CFSE were sorted after the reaction. Sequencing used immunoSEQ multiplex PCR; TCRdb keeps in-frame clones, though not all of them. The repertoire holds about 8,900 clones, with about 30% as singletons. The TCR sequence derives from a human patient who was an organ donor for intestinal transplantation. The sample was alloreactive CD8+ T cells from a mixed lymphocyte reaction culture, taken before transplantation. The subset denotes: CFSE-low proliferating T cells sorted from roughly six-day pre-transplant mixed lymphocyte reaction (GvH or HvG direction).

The CDR3 coding sequence is TGTGCCAGCAGCTTACTGGACAGGGCTATCTACGAGCAGTACTTC. Translated, it gives CASSLLDRAIYEQYF. This rearrangement joins TRBV11-1 to TRBJ2-7; 8 bases agree with TRBD1. With 2 bases clipped from V and 3 bases from J, the junction kept 6 bases outside the gene matches. CDR3 length: 15 amino acids. Looked up from germline, CDR1 is SGHAT and CDR2 is FQDESV (reference sequence). Using reference TRBV11-1 and TRBJ2-7 for the parts outside the CDR3, the full variable domain is EAEVAQSPRYKITEKSQAVAFWCDPISGHATLYWYRQILGQGPELLVQFQDESVVDDSQLPKDRFSAERLKGVDSTLKIQPAELGDSAMYLCASSLLDRAIYEQYFGPGTRLTVT.